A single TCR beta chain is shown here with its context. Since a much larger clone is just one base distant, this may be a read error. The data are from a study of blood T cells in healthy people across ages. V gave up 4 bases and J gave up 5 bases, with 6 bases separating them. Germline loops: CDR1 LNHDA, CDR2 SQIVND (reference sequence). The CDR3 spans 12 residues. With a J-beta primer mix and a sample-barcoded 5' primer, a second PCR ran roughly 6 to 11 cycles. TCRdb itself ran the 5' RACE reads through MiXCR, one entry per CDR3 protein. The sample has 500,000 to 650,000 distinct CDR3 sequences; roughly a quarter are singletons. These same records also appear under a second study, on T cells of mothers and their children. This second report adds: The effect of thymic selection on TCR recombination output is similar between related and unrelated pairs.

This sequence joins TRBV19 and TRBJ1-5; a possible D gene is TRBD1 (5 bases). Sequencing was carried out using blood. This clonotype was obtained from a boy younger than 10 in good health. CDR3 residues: CASSTGYQPQHF. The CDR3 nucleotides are TGTGCCAGTAGTACAGGGTATCAGCCCCAGCATTTT.